The next 30 T cell receptor beta chains were all read from a single sample in a study of CD8 T cells in ankylosing spondylitis (dated by TCRdb to about 2017). Library method: 5' RACE. The sequencer listed for this sample is Illumina HiSeq 2500. The public sequencing data were trimmed at Q25 with fastp and processed into clonotypes with MiXCR by TCRdb, which kept only in-frame beta chains. When rows share a CDR3 protein, they turn into one entry using the most common DNA and genes. For this sample the table gives more than 200,000 distinct CDR3 sequences, of which 20% to 30% were detected only once. Clones ranked in the top ten supply around 0.64% of the sample. The sequenced sample consisted of blood, either unsorted or a sorted T cell fraction (not recorded which). All receptors come from a male donor with ankylosing spondylitis or in good health (not recorded which).

This clonotype was picked up many times. This chain connects TRBV6-1 to TRBJ2-5; TRBD2 agrees at 7 bases. Germline CDR1 MNHNS, CDR2 SASEGT. This CDR3 comprises 17 residues. Unmatched junction bases numbered 15, after V lost 6 bases and J lost 2 bases. The CDR3 coding sequence is TGTGCCAGCAGCCCGCAGCGGGGCCCAATAAGTCAAGAGACCCAGTACTTC. Translated, it gives CASSPQRGPISQETQYF.

This clonotype was observed a handful of times. This chain connects TRBV20-1 to TRBJ2-7, with 7 positions matching TRBD1. Per the germline V gene, CDR1 is DFQATT and CDR2 is SNEGSKA (reference sequence). V shed 2 bases and J 2 bases; nucleotides not matched to a gene: 6. CDR3 length equals 14 residues. The CDR3 reads CSARPRQGTYEQYF. CDR3 DNA sequence: TGCAGTGCTAGACCCCGACAGGGAACCTACGAGCAGTACTTC.

This clonotype was seen at least ten times. The CDR3 DNA reads TGTGCCAGCAGTTTAGATGTTGGGGTTTTGGGGGACAGGGTAAGGGATACGCAGTATTTT. Its protein product is CASSLDVGVLGDRVRDTQYF. This chain connects TRBV12-3 or TRBV12-4 to TRBJ2-3, with 9 bases identical to TRBD1. V trimming: 1 base; J trimming: 6 bases; junction bases outside the gene matches: 20. The length of the CDR3 is 20 residues.

This clonotype was detected many times. This chain links TRBV5-1 with TRBJ1-1; TRBD1 agrees at 8 bases. The V and J ends lost 4 bases and 0 bases, in that order; junction bases with no gene match: 5. The germline V gene has CDR1 SGHRS and CDR2 YFSETQ. The CDR3 loop spans 15 amino acids. CDR3 sequence reads: CASSPATGVNTEAFF. CDR3 coding DNA: TGCGCCAGCAGCCCCGCGACAGGGGTGAACACTGAAGCTTTCTTT.

This clonotype was observed a single time. V gene TRBV12-3 or TRBV12-4 combines with J gene TRBJ1-2, with D tentatively TRBD1 (6 bases). There are 13 residues in the CDR3. Trimming cost V 3 bases and J 6 bases, with 11 bases left between them. CDR3 bases: TGTGCCAGCAGTTTTACAGGGAGCGATGGCTACACCTTC. This encodes CASSFTGSDGYTF.

V gene TRBV12-3 or TRBV12-4 combines with J gene TRBJ2-3; D call uncertain. There are 14 residues in the CDR3. Trimming took 2 bases from V and 10 from J, leaving 16 bases between them. CDR3 coding DNA: TGTGCCAGCAGTTTACTGCTAGACGTCCCATCGCAGTATTTT. This sequence encodes CASSLLLDVPSQYF.

This chain joins TRBV3-1 and TRBJ1-6; tentatively, D is TRBD1 (6 bases). V lost 4 bases to trimming and J lost 1 base, with 8 bases between them. Germline V gene sequence: CDR1 LGHDT, CDR2 YNNKEL (reference sequence). CDR3 length: 15 amino acids. CDR3 sequence reads: CASSRTGSYNSPLHF. The DNA for the CDR3 is TGTGCCAGCAGCCGCACAGGGTCCTATAATTCACCCCTCCACTTT.

This rearrangement joins TRBV20-1 to TRBJ1-1; tentative D call: TRBD1 (6 bases). V lost 5 bases and J 7 bases, leaving 17 bases between the germline ends. CDR3 length: 13 residues. The V gene's germline CDR1 is DFQATT and CDR2 SNEGSKA (reference sequence). CDR3 sequence: CSAWEQGEGEAFF. The CDR3 nucleotides are TGCAGTGCTTGGGAACAGGGTGAGGGTGAAGCTTTCTTT.

This clonotype was seen repeatedly, ten times or more. The chain is built from TRBV6-1 and TRBJ2-7; 9 bases are shared with TRBD1. Germline V gives CDR1 MNHNS, CDR2 SASEGT. The trim removed 6 bases at V and 2 bases at J, leaving 8 bases unmatched. This CDR3 spans 15 amino acids. The CDR3 sequence is CASSRDRGLTYEQYF. CDR3 sequence (DNA): TGTGCCAGCAGCCGAGACAGGGGGTTAACCTACGAGCAGTACTTC.

This clonotype was seen just once. The J gene is TRBJ2-2, the V gene TRBV6-5; perhaps TRBD1 as D (5 bases). Germline V lookup: CDR1 MNHEY, CDR2 SVGAGI. V was shortened by 0 bases and J by 4 bases, with 9 bases between the two germline ends. CDR3 size: 15 residues. The CDR3 region is CASSYSIRVTGELFF. The CDR3 DNA sequence: TGTGCCAGCAGTTACTCGATCAGGGTCACCGGGGAGCTGTTTTTT.

This chain joins TRBV6-5 and TRBJ2-4; maybe TRBD2 (7 bases). Germline values: CDR1 MNHEY, CDR2 SVGAGI. Trimming pared 0 bases from V and 8 bases from J, leaving 11 bases between. This CDR3 is built from 14 residues. The CDR3 here is CASSYSGGAYIQYF. DNA for the CDR3: TGTGCCAGCAGTTACTCGGGGGGGGCTTACATTCAGTACTTC.

The sample holds a few counts of this clonotype. The J gene is TRBJ1-6, the V gene TRBV20-1; D is uncertain. Germline CDR1 is DFQATT and CDR2 is SNEGSKA (reference sequence). The CDR3 is 15 amino acids. Trimming stripped 3 bases from V and 5 bases from J, with 14 bases between. The CDR3 DNA reads TGCAGTGCTAGGGGCTCGGACGGGAATAATTCACCCCTCCACTTT. Its translation: CSARGSDGNNSPLHF.

The chain uses TRBV10-3 and TRBJ2-1; maybe TRBD1 (6 bases). The length of the CDR3 is 14 residues. With 4 bases removed from V and 5 bases from J, the gap between germline ends came to 12 bases. Looked up from germline, CDR1 is ENHRY and CDR2 is SYGVKD. This CDR3 is CAISGSGTNNEQFF. Here the CDR3 DNA reads TGTGCCATCAGTGGTTCCGGGACAAACAATGAGCAGTTCTTC.

V usage is TRBV6-5 and J usage is TRBJ2-3; D is unresolved. The V end was cut by 8 bases, the J end by 6 bases, with 9 bases between. This CDR3 is 11 amino acids long. Germline V lookup: CDR1 MNHEY, CDR2 SVGAGI. This CDR3 reads CASGRADTQYF. CDR3 bases: TGTGCCAGCGGAAGGGCGGATACGCAGTATTTT.

The chain links TRBV20-1 to TRBJ2-5; a weak D match, TRBD1 (6 bases). The CDR3 is made up of 15 amino acids. Trimming left V 0 bases short and J 5 bases short, with 16 bases between. Germline loops: CDR1 DFQATT, CDR2 SNEGSKA (reference sequence). DNA for the CDR3: TGCAGTGCTAGAGATTCCAGGGGTGGAACGGAGACCCAGTACTTC. Amino acid sequence: CSARDSRGGTETQYF.

This clonotype showed up many times. The chain joins TRBV28 to TRBJ2-6; maybe TRBD2 (5 bases). Germline CDR1 reads MDHEN; CDR2 reads SYDVKM. V lost 7 bases to trimming and J lost 0 bases, with 19 bases between them. The CDR3 consists of 18 residues. CDR3 in DNA: TGTGCCAGCACCGCCTTGGGAGTTTGGGACTCTGGGGCCAACGTCCTGACTTTC. Residues: CASTALGVWDSGANVLTF.

The chain combines TRBV29-1 with TRBJ2-7; 7 bases map to TRBD1. The germline gives CDR1 SQVTM, CDR2 ANQGSEA. There are 12 residues in the CDR3. V shed 3 bases, J shed 6 bases, and the junction held 5 bases outside the gene matches. CDR3 amino acids: CSVEAQGREQYF. In DNA, the CDR3 is TGCAGCGTTGAGGCACAGGGGCGCGAGCAGTACTTC.

This clonotype was seen ten or more times. V gene TRBV4-1 combines with J gene TRBJ1-5; possibly TRBD1 for D (6 bases). The CDR3 consists of 15 residues. Trimming removed 1 base at V and 1 base at J, with 8 bases between. From germline, CDR1 is MGHRA and CDR2 YSYEKL. CDR3 protein: CASSQVGGSNQPQHF. CDR3 nucleotide sequence: TGCGCCAGCAGCCAAGTGGGGGGCAGCAATCAGCCCCAGCATTTT.

The chain links TRBV12-3 or TRBV12-4 to TRBJ2-4, with D perhaps TRBD2 (5 bases). The ends were cut back, 5 bases at V and 8 bases at J, with 16 bases in the middle. The length of the CDR3 is 14 residues. CDR3 nucleotides: TGTGCCAGCAGTCCGGGGATCTCAGCGGACATTCAGTACTTC. The encoded protein is CASSPGISADIQYF.

This clonotype was counted between two and nine times. The chain carries TRBV6-5 and TRBJ2-1; possible D gene TRBD2, 6 bases. Germline V gives CDR1 MNHEY, CDR2 SVGAGI. CDR3 length: 13 amino acids. V was shortened by 2 bases and J by 5 bases, with 7 bases between the two germline ends. The CDR3 region is CASSYGGNNEQFF. DNA of the CDR3: TGTGCCAGCAGTTACGGGGGGAACAATGAGCAGTTCTTC.

This clonotype was seen ten or more times. The chain combines TRBV29-1 with TRBJ2-7, with D perhaps matching TRBD1 (6 bases). The V gene's germline CDR1 is SQVTM and CDR2 ANQGSEA. The CDR3 totals 11 residues. Trimming pared 5 bases from V and 7 bases from J, leaving 12 bases between. CDR3 DNA: TGCAGCGTTTTGACAGGCCTGGAGCAGTACTTC. Protein sequence: CSVLTGLEQYF.

A few counts support this clonotype. The chain uses TRBV2 and TRBJ2-2; TRBD1 aligns across 7 bases. Germline-derived CDR1 and CDR2 are SNHLY and FYNNEI. The CDR3 sequence is 15 residues long. The V gene end was trimmed by 7 bases and the J gene end by 1 base; junction bases not matched to a gene: 6. This CDR3 is CASNEAGGNTGELFF. The CDR3 nucleotides are TGTGCCAGCAACGAGGCAGGGGGGAACACCGGGGAGCTGTTTTTT.

J is TRBJ2-5 and V is TRBV18, with 9 bases fitting TRBD1. The V gene end was trimmed by 6 bases and the J gene end by 0 bases; junction bases not matched to a gene: 14. The CDR3 totals 18 residues. Germline V gives CDR1 KGHSH, CDR2 LQKENI. The CDR3 region is CASSLQNVQGAHQETQYF. The CDR3 nucleotides read TGTGCCAGCTCCCTTCAAAACGTACAGGGGGCCCACCAAGAGACCCAGTACTTC.

In DNA form, the CDR3 reads TGTGCCAGCAACCTACTAGCGGGGGGGACAGATACGCAGTATTTT. It yields the protein CASNLLAGGTDTQYF. The gene calls are TRBV12-3 or TRBV12-4 and TRBJ2-3; 13 bases are shared with TRBD2. The CDR3 sequence is 15 residues long. Trimming at V came to 7 bases and at J to 3 bases, leaving 4 bases not matched to a gene.

V usage is TRBV12-3 or TRBV12-4 and J usage is TRBJ2-5, with D perhaps given as TRBD1 or TRBD2 (5 bases each). Trimming took 7 bases from V and 2 from J, leaving 11 bases between them. The CDR3 extends over 13 amino acids. The CDR3 DNA reads as TGTGCCAGCATTGGGGGAACACAAGAGACCCAGTACTTC. It specifies CASIGGTQETQYF.

This clonotype was counted only a few times. The chain employs TRBV12-3 or TRBV12-4 and TRBJ1-5; no reliable D call. Trimming pared 1 base from V and 0 bases from J, leaving 7 bases between. The CDR3 extends over 15 amino acids. In nucleotides, the CDR3 is TGTGCCAGCAGTTTAGAGCGGATTAGCAATCAGCCCCAGCATTTT. Translation gives CASSLERISNQPQHF.

CDR3 loop: CASSSHMGQSGETQYF. The CDR3 DNA reads TGTGCCAGCAGCTCGCACATGGGACAGTCTGGAGAGACCCAGTACTTC. The chain carries TRBV6-1 and TRBJ2-5; 7 bases map to TRBD1. The germline V gene has CDR1 MNHNS and CDR2 SASEGT. The CDR3 consists of 16 residues. V gave up 6 bases and J gave up 4 bases; unmatched junction bases: 14.

The chain has TRBV12-3 or TRBV12-4 and TRBJ2-1, with D perhaps matching TRBD1 (6 bases). Trimming left V 5 bases short and J 9 bases short, with 20 bases between. The CDR3 is made up of 15 amino acids. CDR3 coding DNA: TGTGCCAGCAGTCCGCCCCGGGACATAGTCTCTGAGCAGTTCTTC. Residues: CASSPPRDIVSEQFF.

The V gene is TRBV10-3, the J gene TRBJ2-1, with 8 bases that match TRBD2. Germline V gene lookup returns CDR1 ENHRY and CDR2 SYGVKD. The trim removed 0 bases at V and 4 bases at J, leaving 5 bases unmatched. The CDR3 is 16 residues long. The CDR3 here is CAISESPGGPYNEQFF. The CDR3 region has the DNA TGTGCCATCAGTGAGTCTCCGGGGGGGCCGTACAATGAGCAGTTCTTC.

In its sample, this clonotype was seen many times. This rearrangement joins TRBV6-5 to TRBJ2-3; D uncertain. Trimming shortened V by 2 bases and J by 8 bases, and 11 bases separated the two germline ends. Germline CDR1 reads MNHEY; CDR2 reads SVGAGI. There are 13 residues in the CDR3. The CDR3: CASSYGRFGTQYF. The CDR3 DNA is TGTGCCAGCAGTTACGGACGATTCGGTACGCAGTATTTT.